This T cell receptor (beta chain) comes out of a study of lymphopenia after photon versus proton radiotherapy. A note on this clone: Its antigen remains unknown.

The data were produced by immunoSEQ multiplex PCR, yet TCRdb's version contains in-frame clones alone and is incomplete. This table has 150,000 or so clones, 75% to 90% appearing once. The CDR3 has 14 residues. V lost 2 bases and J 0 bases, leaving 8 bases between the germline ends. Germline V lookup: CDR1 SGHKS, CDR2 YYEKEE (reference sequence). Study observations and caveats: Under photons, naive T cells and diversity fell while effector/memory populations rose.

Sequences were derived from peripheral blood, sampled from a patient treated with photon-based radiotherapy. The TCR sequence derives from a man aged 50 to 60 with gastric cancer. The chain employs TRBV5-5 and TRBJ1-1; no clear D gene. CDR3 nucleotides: TGTGCCAGCAGCTTAGACACCCTGAACACTGAAGCTTTCTTT. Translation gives CASSLDTLNTEAFF.